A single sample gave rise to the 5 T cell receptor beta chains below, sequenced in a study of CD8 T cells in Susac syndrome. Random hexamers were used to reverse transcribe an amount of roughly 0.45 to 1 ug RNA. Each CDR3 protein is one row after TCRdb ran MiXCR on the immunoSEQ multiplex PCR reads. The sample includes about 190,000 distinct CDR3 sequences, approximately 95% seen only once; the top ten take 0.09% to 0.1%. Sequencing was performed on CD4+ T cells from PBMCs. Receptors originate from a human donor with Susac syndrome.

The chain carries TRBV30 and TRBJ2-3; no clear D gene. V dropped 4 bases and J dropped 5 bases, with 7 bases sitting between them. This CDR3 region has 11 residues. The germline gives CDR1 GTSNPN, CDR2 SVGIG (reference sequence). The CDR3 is CAWNGLDTQYF. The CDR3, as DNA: TGTGCCTGGAATGGGTTAGATACGCAGTATTTT.

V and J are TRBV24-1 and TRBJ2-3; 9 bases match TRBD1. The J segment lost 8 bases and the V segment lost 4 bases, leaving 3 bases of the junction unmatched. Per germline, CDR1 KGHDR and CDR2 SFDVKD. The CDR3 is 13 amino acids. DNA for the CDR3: TGTGCCACCAGTGACCAGACAGGGGGTACGCAGTATTTT. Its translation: CATSDQTGGTQYF.

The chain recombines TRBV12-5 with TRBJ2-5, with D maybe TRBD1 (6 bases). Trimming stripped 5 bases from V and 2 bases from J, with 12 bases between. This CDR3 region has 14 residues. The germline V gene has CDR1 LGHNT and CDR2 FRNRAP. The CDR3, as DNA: TGTGCTAGTGGTCCCGACAGGTTACAAGAGACCCAGTACTTC. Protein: CASGPDRLQETQYF.

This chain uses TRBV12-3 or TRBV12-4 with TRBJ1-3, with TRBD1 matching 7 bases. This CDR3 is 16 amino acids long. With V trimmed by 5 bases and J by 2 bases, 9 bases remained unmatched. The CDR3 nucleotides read TGTGCCAGCAGTCCAACAGGTGGGACAGCTGGAAACACCATATATTTT. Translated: CASSPTGGTAGNTIYF.

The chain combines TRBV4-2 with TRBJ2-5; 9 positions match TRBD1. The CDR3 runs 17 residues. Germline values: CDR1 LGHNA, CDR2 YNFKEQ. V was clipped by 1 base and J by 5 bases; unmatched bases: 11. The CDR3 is CASSQAAIQGAGETQYF. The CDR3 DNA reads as TGTGCCAGCAGCCAAGCCGCTATACAGGGGGCCGGGGAGACCCAGTACTTC.